These 14 T cell receptor beta chains share one sample of origin, sequenced in a study of shared clonotypes between healthy human individuals (TCRdb year 2020). Library preparation was by the immunoSEQ multiplex PCR assay. Not all clones reach the TCRdb copy of this immuneACCESS table, which keeps in-frame sequences only. Checked studies attribute under half of the gap to unresolved V genes and leave the rest unexplained. Counted in this sample were over a million clones; around 97% of them appeared once. The leading ten clones occupy 0.95% to 1.5% of the sample. The sequenced sample was naive CD4+ T cells sorted from blood. The label giving this sample's cell subset or site can be read as: CD45RA+ positively selected. These receptors were collected from a man in his thirties or forties in good health.

The rearrangement joins TRBV6-1 to TRBJ2-7, with D unclear. Looked up from germline, CDR1 is MNHNS and CDR2 is SASEGT. With 5 bases removed from V and 0 bases from J, the gap between germline ends came to 5 bases. The CDR3 has 12 residues. CDR3 nucleotide sequence: TGTGCCAGCAGTCCCAGCTCCTACGAGCAGTACTTC. Amino acids: CASSPSSYEQYF.

The V call is TRBV27, the J call TRBJ2-1, with 7 bases fitting TRBD2. The CDR3 extends over 13 amino acids. The junction had 8 bases not matched to a gene; V was cut back by 6 bases and J by 9 bases. Germline lookup yields CDR1 MNHEY and CDR2 SMNVEV (reference sequence). The CDR3 nucleotides are TGTGCCAGCAGACCCCTGACTAGCACTGAGCAGTTCTTC. Its protein product is CASRPLTSTEQFF.

The chain uses TRBV7-6 and TRBJ2-1; perhaps TRBD2 as D (5 bases). CDR3 length equals 14 residues. Germline V CDR1 and CDR2: SGHVS, FNYEAQ. Trimming removed 3 bases at V and 2 bases at J, with 8 bases between. The CDR3 DNA reads TGTGCCAGCAGCTTCGAGGGAGCCTACAATGAGCAGTTCTTC. Translation gives CASSFEGAYNEQFF.

The chain uses TRBV2 and TRBJ2-1; 8 bases are a match to TRBD2. Germline trimming cut 6 bases from V and 4 bases from J; bases unmatched to any gene: 8. Looked up from germline, CDR1 is SNHLY and CDR2 is FYNNEI. The CDR3 extends over 15 amino acids. DNA of the CDR3: TGTGCCAGCAGCTTTATAGCGGGGATATACAATGAGCAGTTCTTC. Amino acid sequence: CASSFIAGIYNEQFF.

The V call is TRBV5-4, the J call TRBJ2-7; D remains unclear. The CDR3 runs 14 residues. The germline V gene has CDR1 SGHNT and CDR2 YYREEE (reference sequence). Trimming cost V 0 bases and J 0 bases, with 7 bases left between them. For the CDR3, the DNA is TGTGCCAGCAGCTTGGAAAGCTCCTCCTACGAGCAGTACTTC. Its translation: CASSLESSSYEQYF. The variable domain in full, with the rest retrieved from reference TRBV5-4 and TRBJ2-7, is ETGVTQSPTHLIKTRGQQVTLRCSSQSGHNTVSWYQQALGQGPQFIFQYYREEENGRGNFPPRFSGLQFPNYSSELNVNALELDDSALYLCASSLESSSYEQYFGPGTRLTVT.

CDR3 residues: CASSGRTGTGTNTEAFF. DNA of the CDR3: TGTGCCAGCAGTGGAAGGACAGGGACCGGGACGAACACTGAAGCTTTCTTT. This chain uses TRBV6-1 with TRBJ1-1; 8 nucleotides line up with TRBD1. Per germline, CDR1 MNHNS and CDR2 SASEGT. The V and J ends lost 4 bases and 1 base, in that order; junction bases with no gene match: 11. This CDR3 has 17 residues.

This chain joins TRBV6-5 and TRBJ2-1, with no clear D. The V and J ends lost 6 bases and 5 bases respectively, with 8 bases between them. The CDR3 runs to 12 residues. CDR1 MNHEY and CDR2 SVGAGI come from the germline V gene. The CDR3 nucleotides read TGTGCCAGCAGACGTATAAACAATGAGCAGTTCTTC. It translates to CASRRINNEQFF.

The J gene is TRBJ1-1, the V gene TRBV7-9, with a tentative D call TRBD1 (6 bases). Trimming shortened V by 1 base and J by 4 bases, and 13 bases separated the two germline ends. This CDR3 has 15 residues. Germline CDR1 SEHNR, CDR2 FQNEAQ (reference sequence). The CDR3 spells CASSLDPGGGTEAFF. The CDR3 coding sequence is TGTGCCAGCAGCTTAGACCCGGGGGGCGGCACTGAAGCTTTCTTT.

A remark on this clone: The same CDR3 can be traced to other DNA sequences in this sample. This chain uses TRBV19 with TRBJ2-6; D remains ambiguous. V was trimmed by 6 bases and J by 0 bases, leaving 3 bases between them. CDR1 and CDR2 from the germline V gene are LNHDA and SQIVND (reference sequence). This CDR3 spans 13 amino acids. This CDR3 reads CASRTSGANVLTF. For the CDR3, the DNA is TGTGCCAGTAGGACCTCTGGGGCCAACGTCCTGACTTTC.

The V call is TRBV18, the J call TRBJ2-7, with TRBD1 identical over 8 bases. With V trimmed by 4 bases and J by 3 bases, 2 bases remained unmatched. The CDR3 consists of 13 residues. Germline lookup yields CDR1 KGHSH and CDR2 LQKENI. CDR3 DNA sequence: TGTGCCAGCTCACAGGGACAGGTCTACGAGCAGTACTTC. Protein sequence: CASSQGQVYEQYF. Variable domain in full (rest from reference TRBV18 and TRBJ2-7): NAGVMQNPRHLVRRRGQEARLRCSPMKGHSHVYWYRQLPEEGLKFMVYLQKENIIDESGMPKERFSAEFPKEGPSILRIQQVVRGDSAAYFCASSQGQVYEQYFGPGTRLTVT.

V gene TRBV28 combines with J gene TRBJ1-2; TRBD1 matches 10 bases. The V gene end was trimmed by 9 bases and the J gene end by 0 bases; junction bases not matched to a gene: 10. Per germline, CDR1 MDHEN and CDR2 SYDVKM. The CDR3 loop spans 16 amino acids. CDR3 sequence reads: CASRVGTGATNYGYTF. The CDR3 DNA follows: TGTGCCAGTAGGGTTGGGACAGGGGCAACTAACTATGGCTACACCTTC.

The chain recombines TRBV10-3 with TRBJ2-5, with TRBD1 matching 10 bases. Germline assignment: CDR1 ENHRY and CDR2 SYGVKD. Germline trimming cut 6 bases from V and 5 bases from J; bases unmatched to any gene: 3. The CDR3 runs to 13 residues. The CDR3 sequence is CAIRTGGVETQYF. The CDR3 nucleotides are TGTGCCATCAGGACAGGGGGCGTGGAGACCCAGTACTTC.

V usage is TRBV4-1 and J usage is TRBJ2-5; the match to TRBD1 covers 9 bases. Germline assignment: CDR1 MGHRA and CDR2 YSYEKL. This CDR3 is built from 15 residues. V dropped 4 bases and J dropped 4; count of bases not matched to a gene: 7. The DNA for the CDR3 is TGCGCCAGCAGCCGAGGACAGGGGATTAGAGAGACCCAGTACTTC. Protein product: CASSRGQGIRETQYF.

The V gene is TRBV7-9, the J gene TRBJ2-3; D is unclear. The CDR3 sequence is 16 residues long. Germline V gene data show CDR1 as SEHNR and CDR2 as FQNEAQ (reference sequence). The ends were cut back, 2 bases at V and 0 bases at J, with 12 bases in the middle. The CDR3 sequence: CASSLNIAASTDTQYF. CDR3 DNA: TGTGCCAGCAGCTTAAACATAGCAGCCAGCACAGATACGCAGTATTTT.